This is a list of T cell receptor beta chains from one sample in a study of metastatic and nonmetastatic thyroid tumors. With MiXCR, TCRdb reprocessed the PCR reads. The sample carries 20,000 to 25,000 clones, about 16% recorded once. Sequencing was carried out using blood. The source of these receptors is a male donor with papillary thyroid cancer or a benign thyroid nodule (not recorded which). Some clones in this sample may be carry-over from other donors' samples. Each CDR3 is given with its conserved first and last residue. Each record gives: clone size, V gene, D gene, J gene, CDR3 protein, CDR3 DNA. A D gene is named only where the DNA matches it firmly. Clone sizes are given selectively: once, few, many, or a class where the clone is expanded.

>many|TRBV18|TRBD1|TRBJ2-3
CASSPDRVTDTQYF
TGTGCCAGCTCACCCGACAGGGTCACAGATACGCAGTATTTT
>.|TRBV5-6|.|TRBJ2-3
CASSLSQSTDTQYF
TGTGCCAGCAGCTTGTCGCAGAGCACAGATACGCAGTATTTT
>many|TRBV7-6|.|TRBJ1-3
CASSRTRGRNTIYF
TGTGCCAGCAGCCGGACTAGGGGCCGAAACACCATATATTTT
>many|TRBV5-1|.|TRBJ1-6
CASSLSGGDRSPLHF
TGCGCCAGCAGCTTGAGTGGAGGGGACCGTTCACCCCTCCACTTT
>.|TRBV5-4|.|TRBJ2-3
CASSLGADSKQYF
TGTGCCAGCAGCTTGGGGGCAGACTCAAAGCAGTATTTT
>many|TRBV7-8|.|TRBJ2-1
CASSQGLFYNEQFF
TGTGCCAGCAGCCAAGGACTATTCTACAATGAGCAGTTCTTC
>few|TRBV6-2/TRBV6-3|.|TRBJ2-7
CASRTTGFEQYF
TGTGCCAGCAGAACTACAGGGTTCGAGCAGTACTTC
>once|TRBV20-1|.|TRBJ1-1
CSARDLNTEAFF
TGCAGTGCTAGAGACCTGAACACTGAAGCTTTCTTT
>.|TRBV28|.|TRBJ1-1
CASSLGLRAFF
TGTGCCAGCAGTTTAGGACTTCGAGCTTTCTTT
>many|TRBV24-1|.|TRBJ2-1
CATSQGTWAQFF
TGTGCCACCAGTCAGGGGACTTGGGCGCAGTTCTTC
>many|TRBV3-1|.|TRBJ1-5
CASSQETGPQHF
TGTGCCAGCAGCCAAGAGACAGGGCCCCAGCATTTT
>many|TRBV11-2|.|TRBJ2-1
CASSLERGFIEQFF
TGTGCCAGCAGCTTAGAACGGGGTTTCATTGAGCAGTTCTTC
>.|TRBV2|TRBD1|TRBJ2-7
CASIDDRGYEQYF
TGTGCCAGCATAGATGACAGGGGCTACGAGCAGTACTTC
>many|TRBV5-1|TRBD2|TRBJ2-3
CASSPSGGAVDTQYF
TGCGCCAGCAGCCCGAGCGGGGGGGCCGTCGATACGCAGTATTTT